These T cell receptor beta chains were read from a single sample in a study of blood T cell repertoires in COVID-19. TCRdb keeps only in-frame clones here, not all; method: immunoSEQ multiplex PCR. The data show fewer than 450,000 clones, more than 75% seen once. Input material: peripheral blood. The receptors shown here come from a woman aged 50 to 65 with COVID-19, enrolled during active disease. Each CDR3 is given with its conserved first and last residue. D genes are given only for firm matches. Where a row states a size, it is once, few, many or the class of an expanded clone; other rows omit it.

CDR3 length | J gene | clone size | D gene | V gene | CDR3 DNA | CDR3 protein
14 | TRBJ1-2 | - | - | TRBV3-1/TRBV3-2 | TGTGCCAGCAGCCAAGTATCCGTTAACTATGGCTACACCTTC | CASSQVSVNYGYTF
14 | TRBJ2-1 | - | TRBD2 | TRBV7-2 | TGTGCCAGCAGCTTTCGACTAGCGGGGGGTGAGCAGTTCTTC | CASSFRLAGGEQFF
15 | TRBJ2-7 | - | TRBD1 | TRBV5-1 | TGCGCCAGCAGCTGGTCAGGGACAGGGGACTACGAGCAGTACTTC | CASSWSGTGDYEQYF
15 | TRBJ1-2 | - | - | TRBV5-1 | TGCGCCAGCAGCTCCGTGACAGATCCTGTCTATGGCTACACCTTC | CASSSVTDPVYGYTF
16 | TRBJ2-7 | - | - | TRBV1 | TGCACCAGCAGCCAAGATTGGCGGGAGGGCCGGGACGAGCAGTACTTC | CTSSQDWREGRDEQYF
17 | TRBJ2-7 | - | TRBD2 | TRBV4-1 | TGCGCCAGCAGCACGGGACTAGCGGGAGGAGCAAGAGGCGAGCAGTACTTC | CASSTGLAGGARGEQYF
13 | TRBJ1-2 | - | - | TRBV5-4 | TGTGCCAGCAGCACAGACAGGAACTATGGCTACACCTTC | CASSTDRNYGYTF
14 | TRBJ2-3 | - | - | TRBV4-2 | TGTGCCAGCAGCCAAGATCACCAGTTAGATACGCAGTATTTT | CASSQDHQLDTQYF
16 | TRBJ2-1 | few | TRBD2 | TRBV7-3 | TGTGCCAGCAGCCCCCGGCCTAGCGGGACACGCAATGAGCAGTTCTTC | CASSPRPSGTRNEQFF
14 | TRBJ1-2 | - | - | TRBV6-2/TRBV6-3 | TGTGCCAGCAGTTACTCGGGGGGGCTTCGTGGCTACACCTTC | CASSYSGGLRGYTF
13 | TRBJ2-7 | - | - | TRBV3-1/TRBV3-2 | TGTGCCAGCAGCCTCTCCAGGGGTTACGAGCAGTACTTC | CASSLSRGYEQYF
14 | TRBJ1-4 | - | TRBD1 | TRBV5-1 | TGCGCCAGCAGCTTACAGGGGATTAATGAAAAACTGTTTTTT | CASSLQGINEKLFF
15 | TRBJ1-2 | - | TRBD1 | TRBV30 | TGTGCCTGGAGCTGGACAGGGGGATCTAACTATGGCTACACCTTC | CAWSWTGGSNYGYTF
16 | TRBJ2-5 | - | TRBD2 | TRBV5-1 | TGCGCCAGCAGCCGCCAAGGGTCAACGGGGGGAGAGACCCAGTACTTC | CASSRQGSTGGETQYF
13 | TRBJ1-5 | once | TRBD1 | TRBV27 | TGTGCCAGCAGTGGACAGGGCAATCAGCCCCAGCATTTT | CASSGQGNQPQHF
14 | TRBJ1-5 | - | - | TRBV27 | TGTGCCAGCAGTTTCAGGGGAAGCAATCAGCCCCAGCATTTT | CASSFRGSNQPQHF
18 | TRBJ2-3 | once | - | TRBV7-3 | TGTGCCAGCAGCTTAAGTCCGAATCTGTGGGGGGAAGCAGATACGCAGTATTTT | CASSLSPNLWGEADTQYF
15 | TRBJ1-1 | once | TRBD1 | TRBV30 | TGTGCCTGGAGCCTTCCGGACAGGCCGAACACTGAAGCTTTCTTT | CAWSLPDRPNTEAFF
15 | TRBJ1-2 | once | - | TRBV15 | TGTGCCACCAGCAGAGATCGCATATCGGGACTCTCATACACCTTC | CATSRDRISGLSYTF
13 | TRBJ1-1 | - | - | TRBV11-3 | TGTGCCAGCGGCCGGACAGTGAACACTGAAGCTTTCTTT | CASGRTVNTEAFF
16 | TRBJ1-6 | - | TRBD1 | TRBV9 | TGTGCCAGCAGCGGGACAGGGAGGGGGCTAATCGGAACCCTCCACTTT | CASSGTGRGLIGTLHF
14 | TRBJ2-5 | - | - | TRBV6-6 | TGTGCCAGCGGATCGGGAGCTGGTCAAGAGACCCAGTACTTC | CASGSGAGQETQYF
17 | TRBJ1-1 | - | TRBD1 | TRBV27 | TGTGCCAGCCCTTCTTCCGGGACAGACCCCGTGGGGACTGAAGCTTTCTTT | CASPSSGTDPVGTEAFF
16 | TRBJ1-6 | few | TRBD1 | TRBV11-3 | TGTGCCAGCAGCGGTCTAGAGGACAGGGCGCATTCACCCCTCCACTTT | CASSGLEDRAHSPLHF
17 | TRBJ1-6 | - | - | TRBV10-3 | TGTGCCATCAGTGAAATGCAGGGCATGTCGGGCAATTCACCCCTCCACTTT | CAISEMQGMSGNSPLHF
18 | TRBJ1-5 | - | - | TRBV21-1 | TGTGCCAGCAGCATAGGGGGGACAGAAGGCTTAGGCAATCAGCCCCAGCATTTT | CASSIGGTEGLGNQPQHF
14 | TRBJ2-7 | - | TRBD1 | TRBV7-8 | TGTGCCAGCAGCTTAGAGGGGGCCCACTACGAGCAGTACTTC | CASSLEGAHYEQYF
15 | TRBJ2-1 | - | TRBD2 | TRBV7-3 | TGTGCCAGCAGCTCACTAGCGGGAGGGCCCTATGAGCAGTTCTTC | CASSSLAGGPYEQFF
10 | TRBJ2-5 | - | - | TRBV3-1/TRBV3-2 | TGTGCCAGCAGCCATAAGACCCAGTACTTC | CASSHKTQYF
12 | TRBJ2-2 | - | - | TRBV11-1 | TGTGCCAGCAGCCCTGACAGGGGGGAGCTGTTTTTT | CASSPDRGELFF
15 | TRBJ1-1 | few | - | TRBV5-4 | TGTGCCAGCAGCTTCGGAGCAACCATGAACACTGAAGCTTTCTTT | CASSFGATMNTEAFF
15 | TRBJ2-1 | - | TRBD2 | TRBV4-1 | TGCGCCAGCAGCCAGGGGGTAGCGGGGTACAATGAGCAGTTCTTC | CASSQGVAGYNEQFF
15 | TRBJ1-2 | - | - | TRBV19 | TGTGCCAGTACCCTACAGGTTCCCGGTAGCTATGGCTACACCTTC | CASTLQVPGSYGYTF
16 | TRBJ2-2 | - | - | TRBV6-1 | TGTGCCAGCAGTGAATGGCCGGGGATAACCACCGGGGAGCTGTTTTTT | CASSEWPGITTGELFF
14 | TRBJ2-5 | - | - | TRBV27 | TGTGCCAGCAGTTTCCAGACACCCAGGGAGACCCAGTACTTC | CASSFQTPRETQYF
15 | TRBJ2-7 | - | TRBD1 | TRBV5-5 | TGTGCCAGCAGCTTGGATCCGGGACAGGGTATTAGGCAGTACTTC | CASSLDPGQGIRQYF
12 | TRBJ1-1 | many | - | TRBV30 | TGTGCCTGGAAAGAGTTGAACACTGAAGCTTTCTTT | CAWKELNTEAFF